The rows below give T cell receptor beta chains drawn from one sample of a study of blood T cell repertoires in COVID-19. Assay used: immunoSEQ multiplex PCR; TCRdb lists only in-frame clones, some missing. The data contain over 200,000 clones, over 75% of them singletons. The sequenced sample was PBMCs or T cells enriched from blood (not recorded which). These receptors all come from a woman aged 25 to 39 who had been exposed to COVID-19. CDR3s include the opening cysteine and the closing phenylalanine or tryptophan. The order of the fields is clone size, CDR3 length, V gene, CDR3 protein. Clone sizes are given selectively: once, few, many, or a class where the clone is expanded.

>once|14|TRBV13
CASSLGLAGETQYF
>NA|16|TRBV5-1
CASTPYSGSSYNEQFF
>NA|15|TRBV5-6
CASSLLQREEGEQYF
>NA|16|TRBV4-2
CASSQGAGTRSSEQYF
>NA|16|TRBV2
CASSRGGRNPQETQYF
>NA|16|TRBV11-2
CASSSFPPGNTGELFF
>NA|16|TRBV19
CASSISGQGIAYEQYF
>NA|10|TRBV2
CASINREQFF
>NA|16|TRBV19
CASSIAGALAKNIQYF
>NA|14|TRBV3-1/TRBV3-2
CASSQARGGDTQYF
>few|16|TRBV11-2
CASSPGRSFRNTEAFF
>once|11|TRBV29-1
CSGQGVDGYTF
>NA|16|TRBV6-5
CASSYSTLTGSYEQYF
>NA|14|TRBV2
CASKLRGAYNEQFF
>NA|14|TRBV7-9
CASSSLQSTGELFF
>NA|13|TRBV5-1
CASSRRVLSEQYF
>NA|16|TRBV11-3
CASSLVTSGRYNEQFF
>NA|16|TRBV24-1
CATSDSDRVGNQPQHF
>NA|12|TRBV5-1
CASRRDSDTQYF
>NA|15|TRBV5-1
CASSLTDGRLYGYTF
>NA|16|TRBV19
CASSRPLAGGTDTQYF
>NA|13|TRBV30
CAWSPRGSTEAFF
>once|15|TRBV24-1
CATSDPGTGLGGYTF
>NA|15|TRBV3-1/TRBV3-2
CASSPGLAGVETQYF
>NA|18|TRBV5-1
CASSQVRSGQGINYGYTF
>NA|16|TRBV18
CASSPRTQSMNTEAFF
>NA|15|TRBV7-9
CASSFQGAVGNTIYF
>NA|15|TRBV27
CASSPRDRSWNGYTF
>NA|15|TRBV14
CASSRDLPSSYEQYF
>once|24|TRBV28
CASSPWRRGGNRLAGVSGQETQYF
>once|14|TRBV5-4
CASSLGGGDLEQFF
>once|14|TRBV10-3
CAISPRGEGDTIYF
>NA|14|TRBV5-4
CASSLVPGTDTQYF
>NA|13|TRBV6-5
CASSSQGNQPQHF
>NA|18|TRBV3-1/TRBV3-2
CASSRGLAGGPSTDTQYF
>NA|15|TRBV10-1
CASSELLGRGDEQFF
>once|15|TRBV5-1
CASSSGGLEVEKLFF
>few|16|TRBV7-9
CASRPTVSGTNTEAFF
>NA|17|TRBV28
CASSLSVGRGAHNEQFF
>NA|14|TRBV4-1
CASSQARVSEKLFF
>NA|16|TRBV25-1
CASSEPTGTGVTEAFF
>NA|17|TRBV4-2
CASSQSSSGSSYNEQFF
>once|11|TRBV10-3
CAISKGNEQFF
>few|14|TRBV19
CASSMSRGMVAYTF
>NA|12|TRBV5-4
CASSHSSYEQYF
>NA|14|TRBV2
CASMFGTAGNTIYF
>NA|16|TRBV6-5
CASSYQRRGREETQYF